This T cell receptor beta chain was observed in a study of response to subunit inactivated influenza vaccine. Study-wide points: With each seasonal influenza vaccination, the authors suggested, few new T cells are recruited.

This CDR3 region has 16 residues. Germline values: CDR1 LGHNA, CDR2 YSLEER. V was pared by 1 base and J by 4 bases, with 14 bases between. Via MiXCR, TCRdb re-called the RT-PCR reads, giving one row per CDR3 protein. The data contain roughly 710,000 distinct CDR3 sequences, 11% to 15% of them seen just once; the ten biggest clones take up approximately 7.6%. Details on this clonotype: Its antigen is not known.

The clonotype originates from a man between 50 and 59 years old who received an inactivated influenza vaccine. The V gene is TRBV4-3, the J gene TRBJ2-1; possibly TRBD2 for D (6 bases). This sample comprised PBMCs from blood, obtained roughly 15 days before vaccination. CDR3: CASSQVWRVQYNEQFF. As DNA, the CDR3 is TGCGCCAGCAGCCAAGTTTGGAGGGTGCAATACAATGAGCAGTTCTTC.